A selection of T cell receptor beta chains follows, all from one sample in a study of blood T cell repertoires in COVID-19. TCRdb's copy holds only in-frame clones and misses some; the assay was immunoSEQ multiplex PCR. The sample lists roughly 76,000 clones, roughly 84% occurring once. Sequences were obtained from peripheral blood. The origin of the receptors is a woman aged 80 or older with active or convalescent COVID-19. The CDR3 runs from the conserved cysteine through the conserved F or W. Each record gives: CDR3 DNA, CDR3 protein, D gene, clone size, V gene, J gene. D genes are given only for firm matches. The size of a clone is reported for some rows only, either as once, few or many, or as a class for expanded clones.

TGTGCCAGTTCACTAGCGGCAGCCAAAAACATTCAGTACTTC	CASSLAAAKNIQYF	TRBD2	NA	TRBV19	TRBJ2-4
TGTGCCAGCAGCACCACCACAGGGGGCGAGCAGTACTTC	CASSTTTGGEQYF	TRBD1	NA	TRBV11-2	TRBJ2-7
TGTGCCAGCAGTAAGAATCGTCCAGGGGGTACTCAGGGCGAGCAGTACTTC	CASSKNRPGGTQGEQYF	TRBD1	NA	TRBV25-1	TRBJ2-7
TGTGCCAGCAGCCCAAGGACAGCTTCTTACGGAAACACCATATATTTT	CASSPRTASYGNTIYF	NA	NA	TRBV7-9	TRBJ1-3
TGCAGTGCTAGTACTGAGAACTATGGCTACACCTTC	CSASTENYGYTF	NA	NA	TRBV20-1	TRBJ1-2
TGTGCCAGTAGTATAGGCAGGGGGACCTATGGCTACACCTTC	CASSIGRGTYGYTF	TRBD1	NA	TRBV19	TRBJ1-2
TGTGCCAGCAGCTTAGCATCGGCGGGGGGCCGCAATGAGCAGTTCTTC	CASSLASAGGRNEQFF	TRBD2	NA	TRBV7-2	TRBJ2-1
TGTGCCAGCAGCCACCGGGACAGAACTAATGAAAAACTGTTTTTT	CASSHRDRTNEKLFF	TRBD1	NA	TRBV5-4	TRBJ1-4
TGCGCCAGCAGTGAGGGGGGGGACGGTCGCTACACCTTC	CASSEGGDGRYTF	NA	NA	TRBV10-2	TRBJ1-2
TGTGCCAGCAGCACGGACAGGGCTGGCAATCAGCCCCAGCATTTT	CASSTDRAGNQPQHF	TRBD1	NA	TRBV6-5	TRBJ1-5
TGTGCCAGCAGTTTCGGTAGCAATCAGCCCCAGCATTTT	CASSFGSNQPQHF	NA	once	TRBV12-3/TRBV12-4	TRBJ1-5
TGTGCCAGCAGCTCGGCGCCCTACAGGGGGCGGGGCACAGATACGCAGTATTTT	CASSSAPYRGRGTDTQYF	TRBD1	NA	TRBV7-2	TRBJ2-3
TGTGCCAGCAGCTTAACGAAAACATTGAACACTGAAGCTTTCTTT	CASSLTKTLNTEAFF	NA	NA	TRBV7-9	TRBJ1-1
TGCGCCAGCAGCCATACAGGGAGCGGAGTCACTGAAGCTTTCTTT	CASSHTGSGVTEAFF	NA	NA	TRBV4-3	TRBJ1-1
TGTGCCAGCTCACCATGGACTAGCGGGTCCTACAATGAGCAGTTCTTC	CASSPWTSGSYNEQFF	TRBD2	NA	TRBV18	TRBJ2-1
TGTGCCAGCAGCTTAGCTCGGACACCGTACTCACCCCTCCACTTT	CASSLARTPYSPLHF	NA	NA	TRBV7-2	TRBJ1-6
TGTGCCAGCTCATTCAGCGGGGCCGGAGAGACCCAGTACTTC	CASSFSGAGETQYF	TRBD2	NA	TRBV18	TRBJ2-5
TGTGCCAGCAGTACGACAGGGGGGGTAACTGAAGCTTTCTTT	CASSTTGGVTEAFF	TRBD1	few	TRBV6-2/TRBV6-3	TRBJ1-1
TGTGCCAGTACTCCCTCCCCCCGGGGGATAGGCAATCAGCCCCAGCATTTT	CASTPSPRGIGNQPQHF	NA	NA	TRBV19	TRBJ1-5
TGTGCCAGCAGCCCTCACACTAGCGGGGGAAACAATGAGCAGTTCTTC	CASSPHTSGGNNEQFF	TRBD2	NA	TRBV9	TRBJ2-1
TGCGCCAGCAGTTCTGAGCGGGGGGACACCGATGAGCAGTTCTTC	CASSSERGDTDEQFF	TRBD2	NA	TRBV5-1	TRBJ2-1
TGTGCCAGCAGCCAAAGTCGGTGGGAAGCTTTCTTT	CASSQSRWEAFF	NA	NA	TRBV3-1/TRBV3-2	TRBJ1-1
TGTGCCAGCAGCTTCACCCCAGTTAACTATGGCTACACCTTC	CASSFTPVNYGYTF	NA	NA	TRBV5-4	TRBJ1-2
TGTGCCTGGAGGACAGGGGCCAACACCGGGGAGCTGTTTTTT	CAWRTGANTGELFF	TRBD1	NA	TRBV30	TRBJ2-2
TGCGCCAGCAGCTTAGGATGGTCGGGGGAAAAACTGTTTTTT	CASSLGWSGEKLFF	NA	NA	TRBV5-1	TRBJ1-4
TGTGCCAGCAGCTTGGTTCATTCGAACACTGAAGCTTTCTTT	CASSLVHSNTEAFF	NA	NA	TRBV5-4	TRBJ1-1
TGTGCCAGCACGACCCCAGGGGAATTCTATGGCTACACCTTC	CASTTPGEFYGYTF	NA	NA	TRBV25-1	TRBJ1-2
TGTGCCAGCAGTTACACCGGAGTCTCACCCCTCCACTTT	CASSYTGVSPLHF	NA	NA	TRBV6-2/TRBV6-3	TRBJ1-6
TGTGCCAGCAGTCAGACAGGGGGCTTCACTGAAGCTTTCTTT	CASSQTGGFTEAFF	TRBD1	NA	TRBV6-2/TRBV6-3	TRBJ1-1
TGTGCCAGCAGTACAGCTAACTATGGCTACACCTTC	CASSTANYGYTF	NA	few	TRBV2	TRBJ1-2
TGTGCCACCAGCAGAGAGGGTTGGGGGGTTCCTGAAGCTTTCTTT	CATSREGWGVPEAFF	NA	NA	TRBV15	TRBJ1-1
TGTGCCAGCAGTGTAGAGACAGGGGTTGTTCAGCCCCAGCATTTT	CASSVETGVVQPQHF	TRBD1	NA	TRBV2	TRBJ1-5
TGCGCCAGCAGCTTTCGCCCATCTCGAATCGGCTATGGCTACACCTTC	CASSFRPSRIGYGYTF	NA	NA	TRBV5-1	TRBJ1-2
TGTGCCAGCAGCCTTGAGGGTAATTCACCCCTCCACTTT	CASSLEGNSPLHF	NA	NA	TRBV6-2/TRBV6-3	TRBJ1-6
TGCGCCAGCAGCCAAGCCAACCAACAGGAGACCTATGGCTACACCTTC	CASSQANQQETYGYTF	NA	NA	TRBV4-3	TRBJ1-2
TGTGCCAGCAGTGGGACAGGGGGCTCTGGCTACACCTTC	CASSGTGGSGYTF	TRBD1	NA	TRBV6-4	TRBJ1-2
TGCGCCAGCAGTCATCCTCTAGCGGGGGGAAACAATGAGCAGTTCTTC	CASSHPLAGGNNEQFF	TRBD2	NA	TRBV23-1	TRBJ2-1
TGTGCCAGCCGCGAACACAGGGGCATGAACACTGAAGCTTTCTTT	CASREHRGMNTEAFF	TRBD1	NA	TRBV11-2	TRBJ1-1
TGCGCCAGCAGCCAAGATCTCATCCGGGCAGGGGCTAATGAAAAACTGTTTTTT	CASSQDLIRAGANEKLFF	NA	NA	TRBV4-3	TRBJ1-4